This T cell receptor beta chain was captured by sequencing in a study of blood T cell repertoires in COVID-19. Overall study context: PBMCs, B-cell-depleted T cells, or T cells were the source of the cDNA or gDNA that made up the material.

Libraries were prepared by immunoSEQ multiplex PCR; TCRdb keeps only in-frame clonotypes and omits some of them. The sample lists fewer than 500,000 clones, roughly 86% occurring once. Looked up from germline, CDR1 is MNHEY and CDR2 is SMNVEV (reference sequence). V lost 0 bases and J 3 bases, leaving 11 bases between the germline ends. The CDR3 extends over 15 amino acids. Participants had their cohort set by participant-reported clinical history. The sequenced material came from PBMCs or T cells enriched from blood (not recorded which). This sequence was found in a man aged 25 to 45 who had recovered from COVID-19. The chain couples TRBV27 to TRBJ1-2, with TRBD1 as a possible D gene (5 bases). CDR3: CASSLSIAGHYGYTF. CDR3 nucleotide sequence: TGTGCCAGCAGTTTATCGATTGCAGGGCACTATGGCTACACCTTC.